Sequencing of this TCR beta chain was carried out in a study of blood T cell repertoires in COVID-19. About the research overall: In each case, the material was cDNA or gDNA derived from T cells, B-cell-depleted T cells, or PBMCs.

In the source study's methods: Cell counts per sample came from amplifying reference gene primers. Clones were sequenced by immunoSEQ multiplex PCR, and TCRdb holds only the in-frame ones, with some missing. V, J and clone size are taken as reported in that table, and D and trimming were inferred from the DNA itself. This sample has 110,000 to 150,000 clones, with about 77% found just once. This clone has a handful of counts. This receptor was taken from a man aged 60-69 years with acute or convalescent COVID-19. Sequenced input: peripheral blood.

The CDR3 loop reads CASSLRGGYQETQYF. CDR3 nucleotides: TGTGCCAGCAGCTTAAGGGGGGGGTACCAAGAGACCCAGTACTTC. The chain employs TRBV7-6 and TRBJ2-5, with a tentative D call TRBD2 (7 bases). Looked up from germline, CDR1 is SGHVS and CDR2 is FNYEAQ. Trimming took off 2 bases at V and 0 bases at J, with 10 bases between the two ends. The CDR3 loop spans 15 amino acids.